Each of the 20 T cell receptor beta chains below was sequenced from the same sample in a study of identical twins. A single record per CDR3 protein comes from TCRdb applying MiXCR to the 5' RACE reads. In the table there are 600,000 to 800,000 distinct CDR3 sequences, about 20% of which are singletons. This sample also appeared in a second study, on T cells expressing NK-cell markers.

Sequencing used PBMCs. The receptors derive from a young woman in good health.

This chain joins TRBV27 and TRBJ2-2; the D gene is possibly TRBD1 (7 bases). V lost 9 bases and J lost 2, with 13 bases in between. The CDR3 is 14 residues long. Germline V lookup: CDR1 MNHEY, CDR2 SMNVEV (reference sequence). The CDR3 coding sequence is TGTGCCAGTCAGGGGGGTCACAACACCGGGGAGCTGTTTTTT. Protein sequence: CASQGGHNTGELFF.

This clonotype was seen at least ten times. The genes are TRBV18 and TRBJ2-1; unclear D gene. The CDR3 loop spans 11 amino acids. V lost 8 bases, J lost 8 bases, and 10 bases lay in between. Germline-derived CDR1 and CDR2 are KGHSH and LQKENI. The CDR3 DNA is TGTGCCAGCAGCCCGGGCGATGAGCAGTTCTTC. This translates into CASSPGDEQFF. Using reference TRBV18 and TRBJ2-1 for the parts outside the CDR3, the full variable domain is NAGVMQNPRHLVRRRGQEARLRCSPMKGHSHVYWYRQLPEEGLKFMVYLQKENIIDESGMPKERFSAEFPKEGPSILRIQQVVRGDSAAYFCASSPGDEQFFGPGTRLTVL.

In this sample, this clonotype turned up a few times. The chain combines TRBV5-1 with TRBJ1-5; TRBD1 might be the D (5 bases). The V gene lost 1 base and the J gene lost 4 bases, with 12 bases spanning the gap. The CDR3 has 15 residues. The V gene's germline CDR1 is SGHRS and CDR2 YFSETQ. In DNA form, the CDR3 reads TGCGCCAGCAGCTTGACGGCAGGGTATAATCAGCCCCAGCATTTT. As protein: CASSLTAGYNQPQHF.

At least ten counts were recorded for this clonotype. The rearrangement joins TRBV7-2 to TRBJ2-2, with 9 bases fitting TRBD2. CDR1 and CDR2 (germline): SGHTA, FQGNSA. The junction had 16 bases not matched to a gene; V was cut back by 8 bases and J by 6 bases. The CDR3 has 17 amino acids. In DNA form, the CDR3 reads TGTGCCAGCGTAGCAGGGCTAGCGGGGTTTTTCGCCGGGGAGCTGTTTTTT. Translation gives CASVAGLAGFFAGELFF.

The V gene is TRBV20-1, the J gene TRBJ2-2; 8 bases align to TRBD2. Trimming removed 3 bases from V and 3 bases from J; junction bases left unmatched: 3. The CDR3 is 14 residues long. The germline V gene has CDR1 DFQATT and CDR2 SNEGSKA (reference sequence). CDR3 region: CSASGLADTGELFF. The CDR3 DNA sequence: TGCAGTGCTAGCGGACTAGCAGACACCGGGGAGCTGTTTTTT.

This clonotype was seen only a few times. This chain connects TRBV27 to TRBJ2-3, with TRBD1 matching over 9 bases. Germline values: CDR1 MNHEY, CDR2 SMNVEV (reference sequence). The CDR3 spans 12 residues. J lost 9 bases, V lost 11 bases, and 9 bases had no gene match. Here the CDR3 reads CASGTGRVTQYF. The CDR3, as DNA: TGTGCCTCCGGGACAGGGAGGGTCACGCAGTATTTT.

This clonotype was recorded many times. The chain has TRBV20-1 and TRBJ2-5; the match to TRBD2 covers 13 bases. Germline trimming cut 4 bases from V and 4 bases from J; bases unmatched to any gene: 6. The length of the CDR3 is 15 residues. Germline lookup yields CDR1 DFQATT and CDR2 SNEGSKA (reference sequence). For the CDR3, the DNA is TGCAGTGCTAAGGGACTAGCGGGATTGGGAGAGACCCAGTACTTC. Its protein product is CSAKGLAGLGETQYF.

The V and J genes are TRBV7-2 and TRBJ2-7, with 12 bases that match TRBD2. The CDR3 runs 15 residues. Germline V gene sequence: CDR1 SGHTA, CDR2 FQGNSA. The J segment lost 2 bases and the V segment lost 3 bases, leaving 2 bases of the junction unmatched. The CDR3 here is CASSLTSGSTYEQYF. The DNA of the CDR3 is TGTGCCAGCAGCTTGACTAGCGGGAGTACCTACGAGCAGTACTTC.

This clonotype was recorded only once. The chain carries TRBV7-2 and TRBJ2-4; D is possibly TRBD2 (7 bases). Germline CDR1 SGHTA, CDR2 FQGNSA. The CDR3 is 16 amino acids. With 5 bases removed from V and 6 bases from J, the gap between germline ends came to 20 bases. CDR3 amino acids: CASSPDFGGRINIQYF. The CDR3, as DNA: TGTGCCAGCAGCCCTGACTTCGGGGGGCGCATAAACATTCAGTACTTC. Using reference TRBV7-2 and TRBJ2-4 for the parts outside the CDR3, the full variable domain is GAGVSQSPSNKVTEKGKDVELRCDPISGHTALYWYRQSLGQGLEFLIYFQGNSAPDKSGLPSDRFSAERTGGSVSTLTIQRTQQEDSAVYLCASSPDFGGRINIQYFGAGTRLSVL.

In its sample, this clonotype was seen many times. J is TRBJ2-1 and V is TRBV29-1; TRBD2 agrees at 8 bases. The trim removed 1 base at V and 8 bases at J, leaving 13 bases unmatched. In germline, CDR1 is SQVTM, CDR2 ANQGSEA. The CDR3 consists of 16 residues. The CDR3 nucleotides are TGCAGCGTTGAAGTGGTAGCGGGGACCCCTATGTATGAGCAGTTCTTC. Its translation: CSVEVVAGTPMYEQFF.

This clonotype was recorded a few times. The V call is TRBV20-1, the J call TRBJ2-1; 7 bases are shared with TRBD2. The germline V gene has CDR1 DFQATT and CDR2 SNEGSKA (reference sequence). The V gene end was trimmed by 3 bases and the J gene end by 5 bases; junction bases not matched to a gene: 7. The CDR3 length is 14 residues. CDR3 loop: CSASGLADHNEQFF. As DNA, the CDR3 is TGCAGTGCTAGTGGGCTAGCGGACCACAATGAGCAGTTCTTC.

The table lists this clonotype with a few counts. DNA for the CDR3: TGTGCCAGCACGATGGGGGTAGCGGGATTCTACGAGCAGTACTTC. Translated, it gives CASTMGVAGFYEQYF. The V call is TRBV12-3 or TRBV12-4, the J call TRBJ2-7; 8 positions agree with TRBD2. This CDR3 has 15 residues. V was clipped by 7 bases and J by 3 bases; unmatched bases: 11.

In its sample, this clonotype was seen a few times. The rearrangement joins TRBV10-2 to TRBJ2-7; D ambiguous. The V gene lost 7 bases and the J gene lost 0 bases, with 10 bases spanning the gap. This CDR3 is built from 13 residues. CDR1 WSHSY and CDR2 SAAADI come from the germline V gene. The DNA of the CDR3 is TGCGCCAGCAAGTACGGTACCTCCTACGAGCAGTACTTC. It specifies CASKYGTSYEQYF.

This clonotype was seen only a few times. This rearrangement joins TRBV12-3 or TRBV12-4 to TRBJ1-1; perhaps TRBD1 as D (5 bases). The germline V and J ends were trimmed by 4 bases and 7 bases, with 13 bases remaining between them. CDR3 length equals 13 residues. Here the CDR3 DNA reads TGTGCCAGCAGTTCCTTAGACAGACGTGAAGCTTTCTTT. Encoded protein: CASSSLDRREAFF.

This clonotype has more than one count but fewer than ten. The V gene is TRBV5-1, the J gene TRBJ2-5, with TRBD2 matching over 7 bases. V gave up 3 bases and J gave up 5 bases; unmatched junction bases: 10. This CDR3 contains 15 residues. CDR1 is SGHRS, CDR2 YFSETQ, per germline. CDR3 sequence reads: CASSSGSGGGETQYF. The CDR3 DNA is TGCGCCAGCAGCTCAGGGTCGGGAGGAGGGGAGACCCAGTACTTC.

V usage is TRBV7-3 and J usage is TRBJ2-5; 7 bases are shared with TRBD2. CDR3 length equals 14 residues. Germline V lookup: CDR1 SGHTA, CDR2 FQGTGA. Unmatched junction bases numbered 2, after V lost 1 base and J lost 3 bases. CDR3 sequence: CASSLMGGEETQYF. CDR3 nucleotides: TGTGCCAGCAGCTTAATGGGGGGGGAAGAGACCCAGTACTTC.

This clonotype was counted a few times. V gene TRBV9 combines with J gene TRBJ2-2, with D possibly TRBD2 on 6 matching bases. V was trimmed by 3 bases and J by 5 bases, leaving 14 bases between them. CDR3 size: 15 residues. Per germline, CDR1 SGDLS and CDR2 YYNGEE. CDR3 region: CASSGRGSGTGELFF. As DNA, the CDR3 is TGTGCCAGCAGCGGGAGGGGTTCGGGAACCGGGGAGCTGTTTTTT.

Only a few counts were recorded for this clonotype. CDR3: CASSSRTGKGTGLRWSGANVLTF. The CDR3, as DNA: TGTGCCAGCAGCTCGCGGACAGGGAAAGGAACAGGCCTCCGCTGGTCCGGGGCCAACGTCCTGACTTTC. The chain employs TRBV13 and TRBJ2-6; 8 bases are a match to TRBD1. Per the germline V gene, CDR1 is PRHDT and CDR2 is FYEKMQ (reference sequence). J gave up 4 bases and V 4 bases, and 27 bases lay outside the gene matches. This CDR3 region has 23 residues.

The sample holds a few counts of this clonotype. The rearrangement joins TRBV4-3 to TRBJ1-2; D gene uncertain. Between the trimmed V and J ends, which lost 1 base and 3 bases, there was a span of 6 bases. Germline CDR1 LGHNA, CDR2 YSLEER. The CDR3 consists of 13 residues. The CDR3 spells CASSQVLDYGYTF. CDR3 nucleotides: TGCGCCAGCAGCCAAGTCTTGGACTATGGCTACACCTTC.

This clonotype turned up a few times. V is TRBV7-8 and J is TRBJ2-7; D unclear. The CDR3 is made up of 14 amino acids. V lost 3 bases to trimming and J lost 5 bases, with 14 bases between them. Germline lookup yields CDR1 SGHVS and CDR2 FQNEAQ. CDR3 loop: CASSFAAPGNEQYF. The CDR3 region has the DNA TGTGCCAGCAGCTTCGCGGCGCCTGGCAACGAGCAGTACTTC.